The 22 T cell receptor beta chains below were found in one sample sequenced in a study of T cells in Graves' hyperthyroidism and ophthalmopathy. From RNA transcripts, TCR beta CDR3 regions were amplified. First-round RT-PCR targeting the TCR CDR3 was performed with the HTBI primer set. A single record per CDR3 protein comes from TCRdb applying MiXCR to the multiplex PCR reads. Of some 740,000 distinct CDR3 sequences in the sample, about 15% are singletons; the top ten hold about 10%. The sample taken for sequencing was blood. The receptor set was obtained from a woman in her late teens or twenties with Graves' hyperthyroidism.

This clonotype came up many times. This rearrangement joins TRBV4-3 to TRBJ1-1; D gene unclear. The V gene's germline CDR1 is LGHNA and CDR2 YSLEER. This CDR3 contains 17 residues. Trimming took off 0 bases at V and 4 bases at J, with 18 bases between the two ends. The CDR3 loop is CASSQDRLESSVTEAFF. The CDR3 DNA sequence: TGCGCCAGCAGCCAAGATCGACTGGAATCCAGCGTCACTGAAGCTTTCTTT.

This clonotype was detected ten times or more. The gene calls are TRBV20-1 and TRBJ1-2; 10 nucleotides match TRBD1. The germline CDR1 and CDR2 sequences are DFQATT and SNEGSKA (reference sequence). The CDR3 spans 13 residues. Trimming took 3 bases from V and 6 from J; bases not matched to a gene: 4. The CDR3 DNA sequence: TGCAGTGCTAGGATGGGACAGGGGAATGGCTACACCTTC. Residues: CSARMGQGNGYTF.

This chain connects TRBV7-2 to TRBJ1-5; TRBD1 matches at 9 bases. This CDR3 is 17 amino acids long. Looked up from germline, CDR1 is SGHTA and CDR2 is FQGNSA. J gave up 4 bases and V 4 bases, and 11 bases lay outside the gene matches. CDR3 amino acids: CASSSSDRGFRNQPQHF. In nucleotides, the CDR3 is TGTGCCAGCAGCTCGTCGGACAGGGGTTTCCGAAATCAGCCCCAGCATTTT.

The gene calls are TRBV2 and TRBJ2-6; 7 nucleotides agree with TRBD1. This CDR3 has 20 amino acids. The germline gives CDR1 SNHLY, CDR2 FYNNEI. V gave up 5 bases and J gave up 0 bases; unmatched junction bases: 16. Here the CDR3 DNA reads TGTGCCAGCAGTTACCCCGATGGACAGGACTTTCTCTCTGGGGCCAACGTCCTGACTTTC. Encoded protein: CASSYPDGQDFLSGANVLTF.

The rearrangement links TRBV18 to TRBJ1-1, with D tentatively TRBD1 (5 bases). V was cut by 6 bases and J by 5 bases, with 13 bases left in between. Germline CDR1 is KGHSH and CDR2 is LQKENI. The CDR3 runs to 13 residues. The CDR3 DNA reads as TGTGCCAGCTCCATCGGGACTCGGACTGAAGCTTTCTTT. This sequence encodes CASSIGTRTEAFF.

This clonotype has a handful of counts. The chain links TRBV30 to TRBJ2-3; 10 nucleotides align to TRBD2. Germline trimming cut 4 bases from V and 9 bases from J; bases unmatched to any gene: 4. Germline values: CDR1 GTSNPN, CDR2 SVGIG (reference sequence). This CDR3 is 12 amino acids long. CDR3 residues: CAWTAGGDTQYF. In DNA, the CDR3 is TGTGCCTGGACAGCGGGAGGGGACACGCAGTATTTT. Using reference TRBV30 and TRBJ2-3 for the parts outside the CDR3, the full variable domain is SQTIHQWPATLVQPVGSPLSLECTVEGTSNPNLYWYRQAAGRGLQLLFYSVGIGQISSEVPQNLSASRPQDRQFILSSKKLLLSDSGFYLCAWTAGGDTQYFGPGTRLTVL.

This clonotype has ten or more counts. The V call is TRBV12-5, the J call TRBJ2-2; D might be TRBD1 (6 bases). The V gene lost 5 bases and the J gene lost 1 base, with 17 bases spanning the gap. The CDR3 covers 17 residues. Germline V gene lookup returns CDR1 LGHNT and CDR2 FRNRAP. This CDR3 reads CASGLMSGTMNTGELFF. The CDR3 DNA is TGTGCTAGTGGTCTAATGTCCGGGACAATGAACACCGGGGAGCTGTTTTTT.

This clonotype has a count of ten or more. The CDR3 protein is CASSLVDKVYEQYF. The CDR3 DNA reads as TGTGCCAGCAGTTTGGTTGATAAGGTTTACGAGCAGTACTTC. The chain couples TRBV12-3 or TRBV12-4 to TRBJ2-7; D unclear. CDR3 length: 14 residues. V dropped 3 bases and J dropped 4 bases, with 13 bases sitting between them.

This clonotype was observed at least ten times. The chain has TRBV12-3 or TRBV12-4 and TRBJ1-5; D is unresolved. The V end lost 1 base, the J end lost 4 bases, and 14 bases lay between the germline ends. The CDR3 is 16 amino acids. Written as DNA, the CDR3 is TGTGCCAGCAGTTTAGATAGGCGGTTGGGAAATCAGCCCCAGCATTTT. Amino acids: CASSLDRRLGNQPQHF.

The chain joins TRBV29-1 to TRBJ2-3; 7 positions match TRBD1. CDR1 is SQVTM, CDR2 ANQGSEA, per germline. With V trimmed by 7 bases and J by 3 bases, 10 bases remained unmatched. This CDR3 has 14 amino acids. CDR3 nucleotide sequence: TGCAGCGCATCCGGGACAGCGAAGACAGATACGCAGTATTTT. Amino acid sequence: CSASGTAKTDTQYF.

In its sample, this clonotype was seen many times. This chain links TRBV3-1 with TRBJ2-2, with unresolved D. This CDR3 contains 17 residues. The germline V and J ends were trimmed by 1 base and 2 bases, with 14 bases remaining between them. Germline CDR1 is LGHDT and CDR2 is YNNKEL (reference sequence). CDR3 in amino acids: CASSQVVLAPNTGELFF. The CDR3 bases are TGTGCCAGCAGCCAAGTAGTTCTTGCCCCCAACACCGGGGAGCTGTTTTTT.

This clonotype was seen more than once but under ten times. The chain uses TRBV30 and TRBJ1-2; D might be TRBD1 (6 bases). With 5 bases removed from V and 2 bases from J, the gap between germline ends came to 12 bases. Germline CDR1 reads GTSNPN; CDR2 reads SVGIG (reference sequence). There are 13 residues in the CDR3. In DNA form, the CDR3 reads TGTGCCTGGGATAGTGACAGGAACTATGGCTACACCTTC. This codes for CAWDSDRNYGYTF.

This clonotype was counted a few times. Germline and junction disagree at one end, which may indicate a read error. V usage is TRBV24-1 and J usage is TRBJ2-7; D not resolved. Germline CDR1 reads KGHDR; CDR2 reads SFDVKD. The CDR3 consists of 14 residues. CDR3: CATSAAATSYEQYF. In DNA, the CDR3 is TGTGCCACCAGTGCGGCAGCGACGTCCTACGAACAGTACTTC.

The gene calls are TRBV9 and TRBJ1-5, with a weak D call TRBD1 (5 bases). The germline V gene has CDR1 SGDLS and CDR2 YYNGEE. V was clipped by 1 base and J by 6 bases, with 8 bases between them. This CDR3 contains 13 residues. The CDR3 loop is CASSVWGTQPQHF. The CDR3 DNA is TGTGCCAGCAGCGTATGGGGGACTCAGCCCCAGCATTTT.

This chain uses TRBV6-1 with TRBJ1-5; D not certain. From germline, CDR1 is MNHNS and CDR2 SASEGT. The CDR3 contains 17 residues. Trimming removed 3 bases at V and 0 bases at J, with 15 bases between. CDR3 region: CASSDRGSLLSNQPQHF. For the CDR3, the DNA is TGTGCCAGCAGTGACCGGGGAAGTCTACTTAGCAATCAGCCCCAGCATTTT.

On this clonotype itself: A much larger clone differs from this one at a single base, so this may be a read error. J is TRBJ2-7 and V is TRBV28, with 7 bases that match TRBD2. The CDR3 runs 17 residues. Trimming removed 3 bases from V and 6 bases from J; junction bases left unmatched: 17. Per germline, CDR1 MDHEN and CDR2 SYDVKM. The CDR3: CASSLKLAEVKSSEQYF. Written as DNA, the CDR3 is TGTGCCAGCAGTTTGAAGCTAGCGGAAGTAAAGTCGTCCGAGCAGTACTTC.

This clonotype was recorded a few times. The genes are TRBV3-1 and TRBJ2-2; possible D gene TRBD2, 6 bases. V was pared by 0 bases and J by 6 bases, with 14 bases between. The germline CDR1 and CDR2 sequences are LGHDT and YNNKEL (reference sequence). The length of the CDR3 is 16 residues. The CDR3 bases are TGTGCCAGCAGCCAAGATCGTTCCGGGGGTCCCGGGGAGCTGTTTTTT. It is translated as CASSQDRSGGPGELFF.

This clonotype has ten or more counts. This sequence joins TRBV27 and TRBJ2-2; no firm D call. Germline CDR1 MNHEY, CDR2 SMNVEV (reference sequence). V was pared by 7 bases and J by 2 bases, with 8 bases between. The CDR3 is made up of 13 amino acids. The CDR3 region has the DNA TGTGCCAGCACCCATCATAACACCGGGGAGCTGTTTTTT. Translation gives CASTHHNTGELFF.

This clonotype was detected ten times or more. This chain joins TRBV14 and TRBJ2-1, with TRBD2 matching over 7 bases. V was clipped by 0 bases and J by 12 bases; unmatched bases: 8. Germline assignment: CDR1 SGHDN and CDR2 FVKESK. CDR3 length equals 14 residues. Here the CDR3 reads CASSQESSAGAQFF. The CDR3 nucleotides read TGTGCCAGCAGCCAAGAGTCTTCCGCGGGAGCGCAGTTCTTC.

This clonotype has a handful of counts. The chain recombines TRBV4-1 with TRBJ2-6; D remains ambiguous. Trimming removed 1 base at V and 12 bases at J, with 19 bases between. CDR1 is MGHRA, CDR2 YSYEKL, per germline. The CDR3 has 16 amino acids. CDR3 protein: CASSQGQAAWSTVLTF. CDR3 bases: TGCGCCAGCAGCCAAGGTCAGGCGGCTTGGTCTACCGTCCTGACTTTC.

This clonotype was found many times. DNA of the CDR3: TGTGCCAGCAGTTACGGACTAGCGGCAGTCAATGAGCAGTTCTTC. This sequence encodes CASSYGLAAVNEQFF. The chain is built from TRBV6-5 and TRBJ2-1; 10 nucleotides match TRBD2. The CDR3 is 15 amino acids. Germline V gene sequence: CDR1 MNHEY, CDR2 SVGAGI. V gave up 2 bases and J gave up 6 bases; unmatched junction bases: 4.

This clonotype was seen repeatedly, ten times or more. The rearrangement uses TRBV5-1 and TRBJ2-1; a possible D gene is TRBD1 (6 bases). The V and J ends lost 2 bases and 5 bases respectively, with 11 bases between them. Germline CDR1 and CDR2: SGHRS and YFSETQ. The CDR3 runs to 14 residues. In DNA form, the CDR3 reads TGCGCCAGCAGCTTTTGGACAGCCAACAATGAGCAGTTCTTC. It is translated as CASSFWTANNEQFF.